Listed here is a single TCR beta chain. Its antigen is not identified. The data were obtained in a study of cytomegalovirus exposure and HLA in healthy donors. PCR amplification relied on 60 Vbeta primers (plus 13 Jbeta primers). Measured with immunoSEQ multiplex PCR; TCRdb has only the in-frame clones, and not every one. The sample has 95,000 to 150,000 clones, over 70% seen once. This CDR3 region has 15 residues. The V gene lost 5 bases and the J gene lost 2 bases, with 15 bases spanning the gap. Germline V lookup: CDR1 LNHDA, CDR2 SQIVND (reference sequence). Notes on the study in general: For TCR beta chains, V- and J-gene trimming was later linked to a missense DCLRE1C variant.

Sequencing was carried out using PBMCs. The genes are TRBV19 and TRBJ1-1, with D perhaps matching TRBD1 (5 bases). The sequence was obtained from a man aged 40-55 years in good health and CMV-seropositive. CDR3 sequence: CASSVSPGTNTEAFF. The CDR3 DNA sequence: TGTGCCAGTAGTGTTAGTCCCGGGACTAACACTGAAGCTTTCTTT.